This T cell receptor beta chain was captured by sequencing in a study of human T cells and chemical hapten exposure. Overall study context: Patch tests applied 0.01% DPC to the upper back and were scored after 6 days. Whole-study results and caveats: TCRs exceeding a frequency of 1 in 1000 stayed unchanged under DPC sensitization. A positive correlation with patch test score was found for PT1 expanded TCR counts.

The time point denotes: patch test 1, 2 weeks after DPC sensitization. Specified treatment: therapeutic diphenylcyclopropenone sensitization with weekly scalp DPC. Those who donated were patients with alopecia, 18 to 70 years of age, and suitable for DPC. Via MiXCR, TCRdb re-called the RACE reads, giving one row per CDR3 protein. The sample lists tens of thousands of distinct CDR3 sequences, more than 9% occurring once. On this clonotype: The antigen is not known.

This receptor was taken from a man aged 40-50 years with alopecia areata. Some clones in this sample may be carry-over from other donors' samples. The source material was whole blood, sampled in connection with sensitization to the hapten diphenylcyclopropenone (DPC).

CDR3 in amino acids: CSARDRKQGARYRQPQHF. CDR3 coding DNA: TGCAGTGCTAGAGATCGGAAACAGGGGGCGCGCTATCGTCAGCCCCAGCATTTT. The V gene is TRBV20-1, the J gene TRBJ1-5, with 9 bases identical to TRBD1. CDR3 length: 18 residues. V shed 0 bases and J 6 bases; nucleotides not matched to a gene: 15. Germline loops: CDR1 DFQATT, CDR2 SNEGSKA (reference sequence).